This note documents a single T cell receptor beta chain sequence. Its antigen is not known. TCRdb keeps only in-frame clones here, not all; method: immunoSEQ multiplex PCR. This sample has fewer than 25,000 clones, with about 90% found just once. This record comes from a study of T cells in localized non-small cell lung cancer. Broader study findings: Among the tissues sampled, uninvolved adjacent lung had the highest T cell clonality, above tumor. A median of around 60 clones ranked among the top 100 in tumor appeared in adjacent lung. Multi-region tumor sequencing was not done, so intratumor heterogeneity could not be excluded.

The J segment lost 3 bases and the V segment lost 4 bases, leaving 10 bases of the junction unmatched. The CDR3 totals 15 residues. CDR1 SGHTS and CDR2 YDEGEE come from the germline V gene. The origin of this receptor is a male donor at least 60 years old with stage I squamous cell lung carcinoma. Sequenced here: peripheral blood, sampled before any cancer treatment. The chain uses TRBV5-8 and TRBJ2-7, with 7 bases lining up with TRBD1. CDR3 amino acids: CASSPRRGGLYEQYF. CDR3 coding DNA: TGTGCCAGCAGCCCTAGGAGAGGGGGCCTCTACGAGCAGTACTTC.